The 14 T cell receptor beta chains below all came from one sample that was sequenced in a study of CD8 T cells in ankylosing spondylitis. One entry per CDR3 protein, called by TCRdb with MiXCR from the 5' RACE reads. The sample includes nearly 350,000 distinct CDR3 sequences, about 15% seen only once; the top ten take 0.9% to 1.2%. Sequencing input: blood, either unsorted or a sorted T cell fraction (not recorded which). The receptors were sampled from a male donor with ankylosing spondylitis or in good health (not recorded which).

A few counts support this clonotype. This chain links TRBV12-3 or TRBV12-4 with TRBJ1-5; weak D call: TRBD1 (5 bases). CDR3 length equals 17 residues. Trimming removed 6 bases at V and 0 bases at J, with 18 bases between. The CDR3 nucleotides read TGTGCCAGCAGCAACTCCGGGACGGCTGTTAGCAATCAGCCCCAGCATTTT. Translating gives CASSNSGTAVSNQPQHF.

There are a few counts of this clonotype. The rearrangement joins TRBV5-1 to TRBJ1-1, with a possible D match to TRBD1 (5 bases). V was cut by 2 bases and J by 7 bases, with 12 bases left in between. Germline lookup yields CDR1 SGHRS and CDR2 YFSETQ. This CDR3 comprises 13 residues. The CDR3 DNA reads TGCGCCAGCAGCTTCGACAGCGCCCTTGAAGCTTTCTTT. This gives the protein CASSFDSALEAFF. The full variable domain, completed using reference TRBV5-1 and TRBJ1-1, is KAGVTQTPRYLIKTRGQQVTLSCSPISGHRSVSWYQQTPGQGLQFLFEYFSETQRNKGNFPGRFSGRQFSNSRSEMNVSTLELGDSALYLCASSFDSALEAFFGQGTRLTVV.

The sample holds a few counts of this clonotype. The gene calls are TRBV7-2 and TRBJ2-3; D may be TRBD2 (7 bases). Trimming took 5 bases from V and 2 from J, leaving 17 bases between them. Germline values: CDR1 SGHTA, CDR2 FQGNSA. The CDR3 is 16 residues long. CDR3 in DNA: TGTGCCAGCAGCCGTAATGGGGGGGCAATCACAGATACGCAGTATTTT. Amino acid sequence: CASSRNGGAITDTQYF.

This chain joins TRBV4-1 and TRBJ1-5; the match to TRBD1 covers 7 bases. The CDR3 contains 16 residues. With V trimmed by 3 bases and J by 5 bases, 10 bases remained unmatched. Germline V gives CDR1 MGHRA, CDR2 YSYEKL. The CDR3 bases are TGCGCCAGCAGCCAGGAGACCTTGACAGGGTATCAGCCCCAGCATTTT. Translation gives CASSQETLTGYQPQHF.

This clonotype was observed a handful of times. The gene calls are TRBV29-1 and TRBJ1-5, with D perhaps TRBD1 (6 bases). V lost 4 bases and J lost 5, with 15 bases in between. There are 14 residues in the CDR3. Germline V gives CDR1 SQVTM, CDR2 ANQGSEA. CDR3 coding DNA: TGCAGCGTTGTAACAGGGCGTAACGATCAGCCCCAGCATTTT. Translated, it gives CSVVTGRNDQPQHF.

The J gene is TRBJ2-3, the V gene TRBV12-3 or TRBV12-4, with D maybe TRBD1 (5 bases). V was pared by 2 bases and J by 2 bases, with 14 bases between. There are 16 residues in the CDR3. In DNA form, the CDR3 reads TGTGCCAGCAGTTTACAGGGTGGTCCCGTCACAGATACGCAGTATTTT. Protein product: CASSLQGGPVTDTQYF.

This clonotype came up a few times. CDR3 coding DNA: TGTGCCAGCAGTACTATCAGGGGGTCGGTGGACCCTTATAGCAATCAGCCCCAGCATTTT. It encodes CASSTIRGSVDPYSNQPQHF. This rearrangement joins TRBV12-3 or TRBV12-4 to TRBJ1-5, with 7 nucleotides matching TRBD1. The V segment lost 5 bases and the J segment 0 bases; nucleotides outside the gene matches: 19. This CDR3 has 20 amino acids.

This clonotype occurred a few times. This chain uses TRBV29-1 with TRBJ2-5; TRBD2 agrees at 7 bases. CDR1 and CDR2 from the germline V gene are SQVTM and ANQGSEA. With V trimmed by 7 bases and J by 0 bases, 5 bases remained unmatched. The CDR3 runs 13 residues. Written as DNA, the CDR3 is TGCAGCGCCCGGGACTACAACCAAGAGACCCAGTACTTC. Residues: CSARDYNQETQYF.

The rearrangement joins TRBV5-1 to TRBJ2-3; 11 bases fit TRBD2. J gave up 4 bases and V 2 bases, and 6 bases lay outside the gene matches. The germline V gene has CDR1 SGHRS and CDR2 YFSETQ. This CDR3 contains 16 residues. The CDR3 coding sequence is TGCGCCAGCAGCTTCTCTTTAGCGGGAGGGGCAGATACGCAGTATTTT. Its translation: CASSFSLAGGADTQYF.

The V gene is TRBV6-5, the J gene TRBJ1-2, with D possibly TRBD1 on 5 matching bases. This CDR3 has 14 amino acids. V was shortened by 0 bases and J by 5 bases, with 10 bases between the two germline ends. CDR1 is MNHEY, CDR2 SVGAGI, per germline. The CDR3 reads CASSYSSGGYGYTF. As DNA, the CDR3 is TGTGCCAGCAGTTACTCCTCCGGGGGTTATGGCTACACCTTC.

This clonotype was counted ten times or more. V and J are TRBV9 and TRBJ2-7; D is tentatively TRBD1 or TRBD2 (5 bases each). CDR1 is SGDLS, CDR2 YYNGEE, per germline. Trimming took 2 bases from V and 0 from J, leaving 12 bases between them. This CDR3 is 15 amino acids long. CDR3 loop: CASSVGTLSSYEQYF. The CDR3 nucleotides read TGTGCCAGCAGCGTGGGGACCCTCAGCTCCTACGAGCAGTACTTC.

This chain connects TRBV29-1 to TRBJ1-2; 9 nucleotides agree with TRBD1. The V and J ends lost 5 bases and 7 bases, in that order; junction bases with no gene match: 8. The CDR3 covers 13 residues. Germline values: CDR1 SQVTM, CDR2 ANQGSEA. This CDR3 reads CSVPTGGRGGYTF. The CDR3 coding sequence is TGCAGCGTTCCCACAGGGGGCAGGGGTGGCTACACCTTC.

Only a few counts were recorded for this clonotype. The V call is TRBV5-1, the J call TRBJ2-1; possible D gene TRBD2, 6 bases. Trimming took 3 bases from V and 5 from J, leaving 15 bases between them. CDR1 is SGHRS, CDR2 YFSETQ, per germline. The CDR3 sequence is 15 residues long. CDR3 residues: CASSSYGTGNNEQFF. CDR3 sequence (DNA): TGCGCCAGCAGCTCGTACGGGACTGGGAACAATGAGCAGTTCTTC.

Of note for this clonotype: An end of the junction differs from the germline gene, which may be a read error. The V gene is TRBV5-5, the J gene TRBJ2-1; tentatively, D is TRBD1 or TRBD2 (5 bases each). The CDR3 covers 15 residues. Germline CDR1 reads SGHKS; CDR2 reads YYEKEE (reference sequence). As DNA, the CDR3 is TGTGCCAGCAGGACCGGGACCAGGACTTACAATGAGAAGTTCTTC. Its translation: CASRTGTRTYNEKFF.